The 11 T cell receptor beta chains below all came from one sample that was sequenced in a study of cytomegalovirus exposure and HLA in healthy donors. The PCR ran on 60 Vbeta and 13 Jbeta primers. Only in-frame clones appear in the TCRdb table, and some are missing; sequencing was by immunoSEQ multiplex PCR. The sample lists tens of thousands of clones; around 70% were seen once. The sequencing sample was made of PBMCs. These receptors were taken from a woman aged 60 to 75 in good health and CMV-seropositive.

The rearrangement links TRBV29-1 to TRBJ2-1; perhaps TRBD1 as D (5 bases). This CDR3 spans 11 amino acids. CDR1 and CDR2 from the germline V gene are SQVTM and ANQGSEA. Deletions cut 6 bases from V and 9 bases from J, with 12 bases between. The CDR3 region has the DNA TGCAGCGTCCCAGGGATTCGTGAGCAGTTCTTC. Encoded protein: CSVPGIREQFF.

The chain couples TRBV19 to TRBJ2-3, with TRBD2 matching 8 bases. Germline V gene data show CDR1 as LNHDA and CDR2 as SQIVND (reference sequence). The CDR3 runs to 14 residues. V lost 5 bases and J lost 5; bases outside the gene matches: 6. The CDR3 region is CASSPSGGQDTQYF. CDR3 DNA sequence: TGTGCCAGTAGTCCGTCGGGGGGGCAAGATACGCAGTATTTT.

In this sample, this clone turned up a few times. The V call is TRBV19, the J call TRBJ1-3; TRBD1 agrees at 9 bases. V shed 7 bases, J shed 9 bases, and the junction held 34 bases outside the gene matches. There are 22 residues in the CDR3. Germline V gives CDR1 LNHDA, CDR2 SQIVND (reference sequence). The CDR3 is CASKAPEAVTLWGQGEGCTIYF. The CDR3 DNA is TGTGCCAGTAAAGCGCCGGAAGCTGTAACATTGTGGGGACAGGGCGAGGGTTGCACCATATATTTT.

Worth noting for this clone: One end of the junction fails to match germline, which may point to a read error. The rearrangement joins TRBV7-9 to TRBJ1-4; 10 bases map to TRBD1. The CDR3 is 16 amino acids. The germline V gene has CDR1 SEHNR and CDR2 FQNEAQ (reference sequence). The DNA of the CDR3 is TGTTCCAGCAGCATCGGGGAGGGACAGGGGCTTGAAAAACTGTTTTTT. This translates into CSSSIGEGQGLEKLFF.

V and J are TRBV27 and TRBJ1-3, with TRBD1 identical over 12 bases. The CDR3 has 17 amino acids. Trimming removed 6 bases from V and 0 bases from J; junction bases left unmatched: 6. In germline, CDR1 is MNHEY, CDR2 SMNVEV (reference sequence). The CDR3, as DNA: TGTGCCAGCAGATCGGGACAGGGGGCCCACTCTGGAAACACCATATATTTT. It specifies CASRSGQGAHSGNTIYF.

This clone was picked up a small number of times. This chain joins TRBV13 and TRBJ1-2; maybe TRBD1 (5 bases). Trimming shortened V by 5 bases and J by 0 bases, and 16 bases separated the two germline ends. Germline CDR1 is PRHDT and CDR2 is FYEKMQ (reference sequence). The CDR3 runs to 16 residues. The CDR3 bases are TGTGCCAGCAGCCAAATGACAGACCTCGCTAACTATGGCTACACCTTC. This translates into CASSQMTDLANYGYTF.

The sample holds one count of this clone. J is TRBJ2-7 and V is TRBV10-1; 11 bases match TRBD1. Germline-derived CDR1 and CDR2 are WNHNN and SYGVQD (reference sequence). The CDR3 contains 13 residues. With 7 bases clipped from V and 6 bases from J, the junction kept 5 bases outside the gene matches. The CDR3 reads CASTGQGAGEQYF. CDR3 sequence (DNA): TGCGCCAGCACCGGACAGGGGGCAGGCGAGCAGTACTTC.

There are a few counts of this clone. The chain employs TRBV5-4 and TRBJ2-3; TRBD2 agrees at 10 bases. The V segment lost 6 bases and the J segment 4 bases; nucleotides outside the gene matches: 8. CDR1 is SGHNT and CDR2 is YYREEE in the germline V gene (reference sequence). The CDR3 loop spans 15 amino acids. This CDR3 is CASTSQRGGADTQYF. The CDR3 DNA reads TGTGCCAGCACGTCTCAGCGGGGGGGCGCAGATACGCAGTATTTT.

V is TRBV2 and J is TRBJ1-2, with D uncertain. With 2 bases removed from V and 3 bases from J, the gap between germline ends came to 7 bases. The CDR3 has 13 amino acids. In germline, CDR1 is SNHLY, CDR2 FYNNEI. Here the CDR3 DNA reads TGTGCCAGCAGTGAAAGCAGGTACTATGGCTACACCTTC. Residues: CASSESRYYGYTF.

This chain links TRBV5-1 with TRBJ2-5, with D perhaps matching TRBD1 (6 bases). Germline CDR1 and CDR2: SGHRS and YFSETQ. This CDR3 has 13 residues. V lost 7 bases and J 1 base, leaving 11 bases between the germline ends. The CDR3 spells CASGSDSQETQYF. Here the CDR3 DNA reads TGCGCCAGCGGATCGGACAGCCAAGAGACCCAGTACTTC.

The V gene is TRBV5-6, the J gene TRBJ1-4, with D unresolved. The CDR3 runs to 13 residues. V lost 5 bases, J lost 4 bases, and 9 bases lay in between. Germline V lookup: CDR1 SGHDT, CDR2 YYEEEE. CDR3 region: CASSLVSNEKLFF. In DNA form, the CDR3 reads TGTGCCAGCAGTCTCGTCAGTAATGAAAAACTGTTTTTT.